Listed here are 2 T cell receptor beta chains from one sample, sequenced in a study of cytomegalovirus exposure and HLA in healthy donors (dated by TCRdb to 2016 to 2017). Library preparation employed the immunoSEQ multiplex PCR assay. For the multiplex PCR, a mixture combining 60 forward primers for TCR Vbeta segments and 13 reverse primers for TCR Jbeta segments was used. TCRdb carries this immuneACCESS record with in-frame sequences only. Its versions omit some clonotypes, under half of them owing to an unresolved V gene in the studies checked, with the rest unexplained. This sample comprises 85,000 to 130,000 clones, 82% of them detected only once. The top ten clonotypes cover 1.5% to 2% of the sample. Sample: PBMCs. All receptors come from a man over 45 in good health and CMV-seronegative.

The CDR3 protein is CASSQPGSPGETQYF. DNA for the CDR3: TGCGCCAGCAGCCAACCGGGCTCCCCAGGGGAGACCCAGTACTTC. The chain has TRBV4-1 and TRBJ2-5, with D tentatively TRBD1 (5 bases). CDR1 and CDR2 from the germline V gene are MGHRA and YSYEKL. CDR3 length: 15 residues. The ends were cut back, 2 bases at V and 5 bases at J, with 15 bases in the middle.

The gene calls are TRBV6-1 and TRBJ1-5; D gene unclear. V was clipped by 5 bases and J by 10 bases, with 18 bases between them. This CDR3 region has 14 residues. Looked up from germline, CDR1 is MNHNS and CDR2 is SASEGT. The CDR3 loop reads CASSKGAMGYPQHF. The CDR3 DNA follows: TGTGCCAGCAGTAAGGGAGCAATGGGGTACCCCCAGCATTTT.